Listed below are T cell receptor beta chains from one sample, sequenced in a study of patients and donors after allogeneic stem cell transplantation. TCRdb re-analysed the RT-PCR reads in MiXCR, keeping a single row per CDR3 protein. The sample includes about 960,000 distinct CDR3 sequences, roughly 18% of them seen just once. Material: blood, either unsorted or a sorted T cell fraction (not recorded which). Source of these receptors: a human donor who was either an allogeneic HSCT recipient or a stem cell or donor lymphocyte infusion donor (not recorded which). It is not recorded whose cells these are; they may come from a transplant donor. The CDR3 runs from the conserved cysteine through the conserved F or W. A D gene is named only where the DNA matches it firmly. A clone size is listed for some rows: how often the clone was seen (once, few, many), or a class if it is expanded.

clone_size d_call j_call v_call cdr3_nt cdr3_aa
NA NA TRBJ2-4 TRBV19 TGTGCCAGTAGTATTTCGGGACCAGAAAACATTCAGTACTTC CASSISGPENIQYF
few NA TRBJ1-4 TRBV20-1 TGCGTACAACGAACTAATGAAAAACTGTTTTTT CVQRTNEKLFF
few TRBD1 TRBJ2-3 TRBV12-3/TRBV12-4 TGTGCCAGCAGCTACGACAGGGGTAGAACAGATACGCAGTATTTT CASSYDRGRTDTQYF
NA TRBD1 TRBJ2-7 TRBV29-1 TGCAGCGTTGATAGCCAGGGGGACTCCTACGAGCAGTACTTC CSVDSQGDSYEQYF
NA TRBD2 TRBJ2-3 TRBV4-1 TGCGCCAGCAGCCAAGACGGCGGGGGAAGCACAGATACGCAGTATTTT CASSQDGGGSTDTQYF
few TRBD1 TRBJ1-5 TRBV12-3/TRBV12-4 TGTGCCAGCAGTTCGGACAGGGAAGGGGGACAGCCCCAGCATTTT CASSSDREGGQPQHF
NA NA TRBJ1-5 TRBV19 TGTGCCAGTACCACTAGGAGGGGGGGTCATCAGCCCCAGCATTTT CASTTRRGGHQPQHF
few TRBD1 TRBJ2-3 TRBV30 TGTGCCTGGGGCAGGGACAGTCCTAGCACAGATACGCAGTATTTT CAWGRDSPSTDTQYF
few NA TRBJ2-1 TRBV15 TGTGCCACCAGCCCACAAAGGGATGAGCAGTTCTTC CATSPQRDEQFF
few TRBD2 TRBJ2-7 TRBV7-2 TGTGCCAGCAGCCTTGATAGCGGGGGGTTCTACGAGCAGTACTTC CASSLDSGGFYEQYF
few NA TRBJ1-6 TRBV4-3 TGCGCCAGCAGCCAAGATGGCAGGGATGGGATTTCACCCCTCCACTTT CASSQDGRDGISPLHF
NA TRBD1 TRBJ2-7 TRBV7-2 TGTGCCAGCAGCCTAGGCCTACCGGGACAGGGCCACGAGCAGTACTTC CASSLGLPGQGHEQYF
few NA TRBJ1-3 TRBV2 TGTGCCAGCACCCTCCAAAGCTCTGGAAACACCATATATTTT CASTLQSSGNTIYF
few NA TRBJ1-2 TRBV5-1 TGCGCCAGCAGCGAGGATAGTAGCTATGGCTACACCTTC CASSEDSSYGYTF
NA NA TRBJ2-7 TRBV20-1 TGCAGTGCTAGTGGGGGACTCGGCTACGAGCAGTACTTC CSASGGLGYEQYF
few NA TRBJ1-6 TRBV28 TGTGCCAGCAGCCCCCCCGAATTAATTTCTTCACCCCTCCACTTT CASSPPELISSPLHF
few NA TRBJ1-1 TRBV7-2 TGTGCCAGCATCAATAGGGGGAGGACTGAAGCTTTCTTT CASINRGRTEAFF
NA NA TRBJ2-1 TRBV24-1 TGTGCCACCAGTGATGATCCGGCGAGCTCCTACAATGAGCAGTTCTTC CATSDDPASSYNEQFF
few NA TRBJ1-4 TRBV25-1 TGTGCCAGCAGTACGCCTTCAGGGACGCTAGGTGAAAAACTGTTTTTT CASSTPSGTLGEKLFF
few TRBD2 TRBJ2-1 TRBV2 TGTGCCAGCAGAGGACTAGCGGGAGCTCGTAATGAGCAGTTCTTC CASRGLAGARNEQFF
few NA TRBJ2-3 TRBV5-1 TGCGCCAGCCGCACGGCGGGACGCACAGATACGCAGTATTTT CASRTAGRTDTQYF
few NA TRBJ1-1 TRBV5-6 TGTGCCAGCAGCATAGGAGGGACTGACTTACGAGCTTTCTTT CASSIGGTDLRAFF
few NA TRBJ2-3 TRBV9 TGTGCCAGCAGCGTTCGCCCTAGAGCGGATACGCAGTATTTT CASSVRPRADTQYF
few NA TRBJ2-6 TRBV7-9 TGTGCCAGCGGTACAGGGCACCCTGGGGCCAACGTCCTGACTTTC CASGTGHPGANVLTF
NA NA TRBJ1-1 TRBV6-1 TGTGCCAGCTCTCCAGGGTCCTTGAACACTGAAGCTTTCTTT CASSPGSLNTEAFF
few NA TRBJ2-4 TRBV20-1 TGCAGTGCTATTCGGGGGCGCATCCCAAACATTCAGTACTTC CSAIRGRIPNIQYF
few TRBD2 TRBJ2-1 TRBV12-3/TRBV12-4 TGTGCCAGCAGTTTAGGTTCTAGCGGGAGTACCTACAATGAGCAGTTCTTC CASSLGSSGSTYNEQFF
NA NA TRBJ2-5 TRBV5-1 TGCGCCAGCAGCTTGGCCACGCCCCAAGAGACCCAGTACTTC CASSLATPQETQYF
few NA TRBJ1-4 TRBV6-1 TGTGCCAGCAGTCCCCAGGGCACGAAAAATGAAAAACTGTTTTTT CASSPQGTKNEKLFF
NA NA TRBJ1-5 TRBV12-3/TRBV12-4 TGTGCCAGCAGTTTCCGCCAGGATCAGCCCCAGCATTTT CASSFRQDQPQHF
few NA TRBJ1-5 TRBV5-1 TGCGCCAGCAGCTTGAACTTGAATCAGCCCCAGCATTTT CASSLNLNQPQHF
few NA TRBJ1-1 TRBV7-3 TGTGCCAGCAGCACAACCAGGGGCACTGAAGCTTTCTTT CASSTTRGTEAFF
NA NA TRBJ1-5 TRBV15 TGTGCCACCAGCAGAGATTATAGCAATCAGCCCCAGCATTTT CATSRDYSNQPQHF
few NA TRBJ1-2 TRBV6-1 TGTGCCAGCAGCTATACACCTACCGCTAACTATGGCTACACCTTC CASSYTPTANYGYTF
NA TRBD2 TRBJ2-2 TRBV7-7 TGTGCCAGCAGCTTATTCCGGACTAGCGGGAGGGCCCTGAACACCGGGGAGCTGTTTTTT CASSLFRTSGRALNTGELFF
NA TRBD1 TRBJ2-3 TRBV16 TGTGCCAGCAGCCGCCCGGGACAGACAGATACGCAGTATTTT CASSRPGQTDTQYF
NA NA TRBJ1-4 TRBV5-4 TGTGCCAGCAGCTTATCAGGCGGGACGCTGTTTTTT CASSLSGGTLFF
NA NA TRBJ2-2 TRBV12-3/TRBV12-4 TGTGCCAGCAGTTTCAATCAGGGCACCGGGGAGCTGTTTTTT CASSFNQGTGELFF
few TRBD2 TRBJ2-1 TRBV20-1 TGCAGTGCGGTAGCGGGGAGAAACTACAATGAGCAGTTCTTC CSAVAGRNYNEQFF
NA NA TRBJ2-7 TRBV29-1 TGCAGCGTTGAAGAGGGGCCATCCACCTCCTACGAGCAGTACTTC CSVEEGPSTSYEQYF
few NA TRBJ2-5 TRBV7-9 TGTGCCAGCAGCTTAGACTTGATGGGGCAAGAGACCCAGTACTTC CASSLDLMGQETQYF
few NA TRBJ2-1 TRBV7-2 TGTGCCAGCAGCCAGGGGCGGGGGTCGTCATATGAGCAGTTCTTC CASSQGRGSSYEQFF
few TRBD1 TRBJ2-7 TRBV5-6 TGTGCCAGCAGCTTCGGGACAGGGGAGCAGTACTTC CASSFGTGEQYF
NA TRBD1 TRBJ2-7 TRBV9 TGTGCCAGCAGCTTCCTAGGGGACAGGGGGGCCGAGCAGTACTTC CASSFLGDRGAEQYF
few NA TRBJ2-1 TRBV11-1 TGTGCCAGCACCTCCGGGACTTCCCACTCCTACAATGAGCAGTTCTTC CASTSGTSHSYNEQFF
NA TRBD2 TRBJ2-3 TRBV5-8 TGTGCCAGCAGACTCGGACTAGGTAGCACAGATACGCAGTATTTT CASRLGLGSTDTQYF
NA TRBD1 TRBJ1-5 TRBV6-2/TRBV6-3 TGTGCCAGCGGGCCCGGGACAGGGTCGAAATGGGCCCGGGGTAAGCCCCAGCATTTT CASGPGTGSKWARGKPQHF